Listed here is a single T cell receptor beta chain. The sample belongs to a study of cytomegalovirus exposure and HLA in healthy donors. The CDR3 totals 15 residues. Germline V gene data show CDR1 as MGHRA and CDR2 as YSYEKL. The study ran its PCR with 60 Vbeta and 13 Jbeta primers. Some clones are missing from TCRdb's copy, which holds only in-frame ones; the method was immunoSEQ multiplex PCR. The table shows 100,000 or so clones, with 80% occurring only once. The sequencing input was PBMCs. This chain connects TRBV4-1 to TRBJ2-5; D might be TRBD2 (5 bases). The DNA end is a closer match to TRBJ2-7, so the J assignment may be wrong. The TCR was taken from a man between 18 and 35 years old in good health and CMV-seronegative. The CDR3 protein is CASSQVRGSIYEQYF. The DNA of the CDR3 is TGCGCCAGCAGCCAAGTTCGGGGATCCATCTACGAGCAGTACTTC.